Presented here are 28 T cell receptor beta chains from one specimen sequenced in a study of cytomegalovirus exposure and HLA in healthy donors. This PCR relied on a set of 60 Vbeta primers and 13 Jbeta primers. Profiling relied on immunoSEQ multiplex PCR, and the TCRdb table lists in-frame clones only, not all of them. The data hold 140,000 to 150,000 clones, with 78% observed a single time. Sequencing was performed on PBMCs. The receptors come from a middle-aged man in good health and CMV-seropositive.

This clone was counted between two and nine times. The chain uses TRBV6-6 and TRBJ1-2; 8 bases match TRBD1. The CDR3 loop spans 15 amino acids. The V gene end was trimmed by 2 bases and the J gene end by 4 bases; junction bases not matched to a gene: 6. Germline assignment: CDR1 MNHNY and CDR2 SVGAGI (reference sequence). CDR3 coding DNA: TGTGCCAGCAGTTACCGGACAGGGATGGGCTATGGCTACACCTTC. It encodes CASSYRTGMGYGYTF.

The chain recombines TRBV27 with TRBJ1-6; D is undetermined. There are 13 residues in the CDR3. The V end was cut by 6 bases, the J end by 7 bases, with 10 bases between. Germline lookup yields CDR1 MNHEY and CDR2 SMNVEV (reference sequence). The CDR3 sequence is CASSPRGNSPLHF. The CDR3 bases are TGTGCCAGCAGCCCCCGAGGGAATTCACCCCTCCACTTT.

The chain recombines TRBV28 with TRBJ2-7, with TRBD1 as a possible D gene (7 bases). Germline-derived CDR1 and CDR2 are MDHEN and SYDVKM. This CDR3 is 15 amino acids long. V shed 6 bases and J shed 7 bases, with 22 bases lying between them. CDR3 coding DNA: TGTGCCAGCAGCCAGGGGGGACCCTTGGTAGGTGAGCAGTACTTC. It translates to CASSQGGPLVGEQYF.

The chain has TRBV7-3 and TRBJ1-1; 10 nucleotides line up with TRBD1. V dropped 4 bases and J dropped 7; count of bases not matched to a gene: 3. The CDR3 covers 13 residues. From germline, CDR1 is SGHTA and CDR2 FQGTGA. CDR3 sequence (DNA): TGTGCCAGCAGCTCCCGGGACAGGGGTGAAGCTTTCTTT. Protein: CASSSRDRGEAFF.

The chain couples TRBV7-3 to TRBJ2-1; D may be TRBD1 (6 bases). Germline CDR1 is SGHTA and CDR2 is FQGTGA. The CDR3 has 15 amino acids. The ends were cut back, 2 bases at V and 3 bases at J, with 11 bases in the middle. CDR3 amino acids: CASSLDTGHYNEQFF. The CDR3 DNA is TGTGCCAGCAGCTTAGATACAGGGCACTACAATGAGCAGTTCTTC.

In DNA form, the CDR3 reads TGTGCCAGCAGGGAACCGGGACAGGGGAACACTGAAGCTTTCTTT. It codes for CASREPGQGNTEAFF. V and J are TRBV6-6 and TRBJ1-1; 9 bases are a match to TRBD1. CDR1 MNHNY and CDR2 SVGAGI come from the germline V gene (reference sequence). V was clipped by 6 bases and J by 1 base; unmatched bases: 6. CDR3 length: 15 residues.

J is TRBJ2-7 and V is TRBV4-2; 10 bases fit TRBD2. In germline, CDR1 is LGHNA, CDR2 YNFKEQ. The junction had 13 bases not matched to a gene; V was cut back by 1 base and J by 7 bases. There are 17 residues in the CDR3. CDR3 coding DNA: TGTGCCAGCAGCCAAGCCCGAGGAGGGACTAGCGTTAGGGAGCAGTACTTC. Its translation: CASSQARGGTSVREQYF.

The CDR3 bases are TGTGCCACCAGCAGAGATGGCCTAGCGGGAGGGCGTCCCGACGAGCAGTACTTC. The encoded protein is CATSRDGLAGGRPDEQYF. The rearrangement uses TRBV15 and TRBJ2-7; 12 bases fit TRBD2. Unmatched junction bases numbered 11, after V lost 0 bases and J lost 5 bases. The CDR3 loop spans 18 amino acids. Germline V gives CDR1 LNHNV, CDR2 YYDKDF (reference sequence).

V is TRBV9 and J is TRBJ2-5, with D hard to call. The CDR3 length is 14 residues. V was pared by 2 bases and J by 5 bases, with 13 bases between. Germline V lookup: CDR1 SGDLS, CDR2 YYNGEE. CDR3 amino acids: CASSVGYIGETQYF. The CDR3 nucleotides read TGTGCCAGCAGCGTGGGTTACATCGGGGAGACCCAGTACTTC. Full variable domain (rest looked up from reference TRBV9 and TRBJ2-5): DSGVTQTPKHLITATGQRVTLRCSPRSGDLSVYWYQQSLDQGLQFLIQYYNGEERAKGNILERFSAQQFPDLHSELNLSSLELGDSALYFCASSVGYIGETQYFGPGTRLLVL.

Comment on this clone: Relative to the germline gene, one junction end is altered; a read error may explain this. The chain joins TRBV7-9 to TRBJ2-3, with 7 bases lining up with TRBD1. CDR1 SEHNR and CDR2 FQNEAQ come from the germline V gene (reference sequence). There are 19 residues in the CDR3. The CDR3 bases are TGTTCCAGCTTCTCAGCGCGTAAGGGGGCCTCCCCTAGCACAGATACGCAGTATTTT. The encoded protein is CSSFSARKGASPSTDTQYF. Full variable domain (missing parts from reference TRBV7-9 and TRBJ2-3): DTGVSQNPRHKITKRGQNVTFRCDPISEHNRLYWYRQTLGQGPEFLTYFQNEAQLEKSRLLSDRFSAERPKGSFSTLEIQRTEQGDSAMYLCSSFSARKGASPSTDTQYFGPGTRLTVL.

This clone came up a few times. The rearrangement joins TRBV7-9 to TRBJ2-5; TRBD2 matches at 8 bases. CDR1 SEHNR and CDR2 FQNEAQ come from the germline V gene (reference sequence). CDR3 length equals 13 residues. V lost 3 bases to trimming and J lost 7 bases; unmatched junction nucleotides: 4. The CDR3 coding sequence is TGTGCCAGCAGCTTCTTAGCGGGGTGGACCCAGTACTTC. This sequence encodes CASSFLAGWTQYF. The whole variable domain, filled in from reference TRBV7-9 and TRBJ2-5, reads DTGVSQNPRHKITKRGQNVTFRCDPISEHNRLYWYRQTLGQGPEFLTYFQNEAQLEKSRLLSDRFSAERPKGSFSTLEIQRTEQGDSAMYLCASSFLAGWTQYFGPGTRLLVL.

V and J are TRBV7-9 and TRBJ2-3; D not resolved. Trimming left V 2 bases short and J 0 bases short, with 9 bases between. There are 15 residues in the CDR3. From germline, CDR1 is SEHNR and CDR2 FQNEAQ (reference sequence). As DNA, the CDR3 is TGTGCCAGCAGCTTACTTTTTCCTAGCACAGATACGCAGTATTTT. This gives the protein CASSLLFPSTDTQYF.

The rearrangement links TRBV14 to TRBJ2-6; 10 positions match TRBD2. Trimming removed 0 bases from V and 3 bases from J; junction bases left unmatched: 5. This CDR3 spans 18 amino acids. In germline, CDR1 is SGHDN, CDR2 FVKESK. CDR3 sequence: CASSQDPGLAFGANVLTF. Written as DNA, the CDR3 is TGTGCCAGCAGCCAAGATCCGGGACTAGCGTTTGGGGCCAACGTCCTGACTTTC.

The chain uses TRBV30 and TRBJ1-3; D might be TRBD1 (6 bases). V lost 3 bases and J lost 2, with 11 bases in between. There are 14 residues in the CDR3. CDR1 GTSNPN and CDR2 SVGIG come from the germline V gene (reference sequence). The CDR3 nucleotides are TGTGCCTGGAGCCAAGGGGGGGCTGGAAACACCATATATTTT. It is translated as CAWSQGGAGNTIYF.

This clone was counted a single time. The chain has TRBV28 and TRBJ2-5; 7 bases are a match to TRBD2. The germline gives CDR1 MDHEN, CDR2 SYDVKM. The ends lost 6 bases at V and 5 bases at J; junction bases unmatched: 3. The CDR3 has 12 amino acids. CDR3 coding DNA: TGTGCCAGCAGGAGCGGGACCGAGACCCAGTACTTC. Encoded protein: CASRSGTETQYF.

V is TRBV14 and J is TRBJ1-5; D ambiguous. This CDR3 region has 14 residues. Germline CDR1 and CDR2: SGHDN and FVKESK. V dropped 1 base and J dropped 3 bases, with 7 bases sitting between them. The CDR3 reads CASSQAGFNQPQHF. The CDR3 DNA follows: TGTGCCAGCAGCCAAGCGGGGTTCAATCAGCCCCAGCATTTT.

The gene calls are TRBV28 and TRBJ1-5, with a tentative D call TRBD1 (5 bases). The CDR3 has 15 residues. With 2 bases removed from V and 3 bases from J, the gap between germline ends came to 11 bases. CDR1 and CDR2 (germline): MDHEN, SYDVKM. CDR3 sequence (DNA): TGTGCCAGCAGTTTACAGGCAGGGAACAATCAGCCCCAGCATTTT. It translates to CASSLQAGNNQPQHF.

This sequence joins TRBV2 and TRBJ2-3, with a possible D match to TRBD2 (5 bases). Between the trimmed V and J ends, which lost 3 bases and 0 bases, there was a span of 13 bases. Germline lookup yields CDR1 SNHLY and CDR2 FYNNEI. The CDR3 is 16 amino acids. Written as DNA, the CDR3 is TGTGCCAGCAGTGATCTGCGGAGGTTTAGCACAGATACGCAGTATTTT. Its translation is CASSDLRRFSTDTQYF.

This chain links TRBV5-4 with TRBJ1-1; D is perhaps TRBD1 (5 bases). This CDR3 has 16 amino acids. Trimming took 3 bases from V and 1 from J, leaving 16 bases between them. Germline V gene sequence: CDR1 SGHNT, CDR2 YYREEE (reference sequence). The DNA for the CDR3 is TGTGCCAGCAGCTCCCTTGTGGCAGGGCCGAACACTGAAGCTTTCTTT. Its translation: CASSSLVAGPNTEAFF.

This chain joins TRBV2 and TRBJ1-5; the match to TRBD1 covers 7 bases. J gave up 0 bases and V 1 base, and 3 bases lay outside the gene matches. CDR1 and CDR2 (germline): SNHLY, FYNNEI. The CDR3 runs 16 residues. For the CDR3, the DNA is TGTGCCAGCAGTGAAGATTCAGGGGGTAGCAATCAGCCCCAGCATTTT. Amino acids: CASSEDSGGSNQPQHF. Filled out from reference TRBV2 and TRBJ1-5, the complete variable domain reads EPEVTQTPSHQVTQMGQEVILRCVPISNHLYFYWYRQILGQKVEFLVSFYNNEISEKSEIFDDQFSVERPDGSNFTLKIRSTKLEDSAMYFCASSEDSGGSNQPQHFGDGTRLSIL.

CDR3 sequence (DNA): TGCGCCAGCAGCAACAGGGGGCCTGGAAACACCATATATTTT. This encodes CASSNRGPGNTIYF. V is TRBV4-1 and J is TRBJ1-3; TRBD1 aligns across 9 bases. The CDR3 runs to 14 residues. Germline-derived CDR1 and CDR2 are MGHRA and YSYEKL. J lost 2 bases, V lost 5 bases, and 1 base had no gene match.

This sequence joins TRBV5-4 and TRBJ2-1, with D unresolved. CDR3 length: 13 amino acids. The V gene's germline CDR1 is SGHNT and CDR2 YYREEE (reference sequence). The germline V and J ends were trimmed by 0 bases and 9 bases, with 10 bases remaining between them. CDR3 nucleotides: TGTGCCAGCAGCTTGGCACGGGTGGCTGAGCAGTTCTTC. It codes for CASSLARVAEQFF.

This chain uses TRBV2 with TRBJ1-3; 7 positions match TRBD1. Germline lookup yields CDR1 SNHLY and CDR2 FYNNEI. With 8 bases clipped from V and 8 bases from J, the junction kept 9 bases outside the gene matches. The CDR3 extends over 13 amino acids. CDR3 sequence: CASGKGAADTIYF. The CDR3 nucleotides read TGTGCCAGCGGTAAGGGGGCGGCGGACACCATATATTTT.

This clone was detected only once. The rearrangement links TRBV28 to TRBJ1-2; the match to TRBD1 covers 10 bases. The CDR3 is 15 amino acids. V lost 6 bases to trimming and J lost 4 bases; unmatched junction nucleotides: 8. CDR1 is MDHEN, CDR2 SYDVKM, per germline. The CDR3 here is CASRGSGQGGYGYTF. The CDR3 DNA is TGTGCCAGCAGGGGGTCCGGACAGGGGGGCTATGGCTACACCTTC.

The CDR3 spells CASSLTPHGGQGVEQYF. In DNA form, the CDR3 reads TGTGCCAGCAGCTTAACCCCCCATGGGGGACAGGGGGTCGAGCAGTACTTC. The chain links TRBV7-3 to TRBJ2-7, with 11 bases lining up with TRBD1. The CDR3 loop spans 17 amino acids. The germline gives CDR1 SGHTA, CDR2 FQGTGA. J was trimmed by 6 bases and V by 0 bases; bases with no gene match: 10.

The chain carries TRBV18 and TRBJ2-1; 9 bases align to TRBD2. This CDR3 contains 18 residues. The germline CDR1 and CDR2 sequences are KGHSH and LQKENI. V lost 0 bases, J lost 3 bases, and 9 bases stayed unmatched. The DNA of the CDR3 is TGTGCCAGCTCACCACCCGGGGTGGCTAGCGGGATCTACAATGAGCAGTTCTTC. Translation gives CASSPPGVASGIYNEQFF.

This chain uses TRBV11-3 with TRBJ2-7; 8 bases are a match to TRBD2. The trim removed 5 bases at V and 4 bases at J, leaving 25 bases unmatched. Germline V gives CDR1 SGHNT, CDR2 YENEEA. This CDR3 has 20 amino acids. The CDR3 here is CASSLRGRGRRGVFLYEQYF. CDR3 coding DNA: TGTGCCAGCAGCCTGCGGGGGCGGGGTAGGCGGGGGGTCTTTTTGTACGAGCAGTACTTC.

This clone appeared once. This chain links TRBV10-1 with TRBJ2-2; TRBD2 matches at 7 bases. V lost 8 bases and J lost 2; bases outside the gene matches: 8. CDR3 length: 15 residues. The V gene's germline CDR1 is WNHNN and CDR2 SYGVQD (reference sequence). The CDR3 DNA reads TGCGCCAGCCCGACGACTAGCAGAAACACCGGGGAGCTGTTTTTT. Translated: CASPTTSRNTGELFF.